This TCR beta chain was observed in a study of T-cell reconstitution after alpha-beta-depleted transplantation in children. The V and J ends lost 3 bases and 10 bases respectively, with 13 bases between them. CDR3 size: 14 residues. Germline V gene data show CDR1 as MNHEY and CDR2 as SMNVEV (reference sequence). Preparing the TCRbeta library involved the use of unique molecular identifiers. In TCRdb, the PCR reads were re-called with MiXCR into one record per CDR3 protein. This repertoire shows hundreds of thousands of distinct CDR3 sequences, 16% found once; its top ten account for under 1.2%. The chain uses TRBV27 and TRBJ1-6, with no clear D. The clonotype originates from a human donor who donated a stem cell graft to a child with acute myeloid leukemia. Sequenced material: PBMCs from the stem cell graft donor, taken from the stem cell graft. The CDR3 is CASSLVSKWSPLHF. The CDR3 DNA sequence: TGTGCCAGCAGTTTGGTTTCTAAGTGGTCACCCCTCCACTTT.